The clone carrying this TCR beta chain was detected only a few times. What it recognizes is unknown. Trimming took 5 bases from V and 1 from J; bases not matched to a gene: 8. The CDR3 consists of 15 residues. This sample was taken from a study of T cells after yellow fever vaccination. Study conclusions and caveats: The study re-detected most primary-vaccination clones after the booster (approximately 96% CD4, approximately 88% CD8).

It was through 5'RACE template switching that TCR cDNA was made, with a universal primer site and UMIs added. MiXCR, applied by TCRdb to the 5' RACE reads, yields one record per CDR3 protein. The sample consists of 500,000 to 650,000 distinct CDR3 sequences, 12% of them appearing once. Source: PBMCs, taken on the day of the yellow fever booster vaccination. This chain uses TRBV12-3 or TRBV12-4 with TRBJ2-7, with TRBD1 matching over 7 bases. The TCR comes from a young man who received the YFV17D yellow fever vaccine. The CDR3 reads CASSTGAGASYEQYF. CDR3 DNA: TGTGCCAGCAGTACAGGGGCAGGGGCGTCCTACGAGCAGTACTTC.